Listed below are T cell receptor beta chains from one sample, sequenced in a study of T cells in Graves' hyperthyroidism and ophthalmopathy. TCRdb reanalysed the multiplex PCR reads using MiXCR and keeps one entry per CDR3 protein. The data hold some 380,000 distinct CDR3 sequences, with about 13% observed a single time. The source material was blood. These receptors came from a man aged 30 to 45 with Graves' hyperthyroidism that later progressed to Graves' ophthalmopathy. CDR3s include the opening cysteine and the closing phenylalanine or tryptophan. The listing skips clone size in some rows; elsewhere it reads once, few, many or a size class.

clone size: NA; J gene: TRBJ1-3; V gene: TRBV6-5; CDR3 protein: CASSWGASGNTIYF
clone size: NA; J gene: TRBJ1-2; V gene: TRBV15; CDR3 protein: CATSRGRQVSGYTF
clone size: NA; J gene: TRBJ2-7; V gene: TRBV19; CDR3 protein: CASSYTGGPYEQYF
clone size: few; J gene: TRBJ1-3; V gene: TRBV4-2; CDR3 protein: CASSQIRGNTIYF
clone size: many; J gene: TRBJ2-2; V gene: TRBV11-3; CDR3 protein: CASSFGGVNTGELFF
clone size: many; J gene: TRBJ1-2; V gene: TRBV2; CDR3 protein: CASSGEQGIYGYTF
clone size: many; J gene: TRBJ1-5; V gene: TRBV6-1; CDR3 protein: CASSWGQGERPQHF
clone size: NA; J gene: TRBJ1-2; V gene: TRBV13; CDR3 protein: CASSLGPGNYYGYTF
clone size: NA; J gene: TRBJ2-5; V gene: TRBV12-5; CDR3 protein: CASGLKRTGAEETQYF
clone size: NA; J gene: TRBJ1-1; V gene: TRBV20-1; CDR3 protein: CSARDSQRGTEAFF
clone size: NA; J gene: TRBJ2-1; V gene: TRBV2; CDR3 protein: CASRGSGGSGNEQFF
clone size: many; J gene: TRBJ2-7; V gene: TRBV7-2; CDR3 protein: CASSLLAGTYEQYF
clone size: many; J gene: TRBJ1-5; V gene: TRBV29-1; CDR3 protein: CRIRGEGISNQPQHF
clone size: many; J gene: TRBJ1-2; V gene: TRBV3-1; CDR3 protein: CASSPLKEAYGYTF
clone size: many; J gene: TRBJ2-7; V gene: TRBV28; CDR3 protein: CASSFLGHLPGYEQYF
clone size: NA; J gene: TRBJ2-1; V gene: TRBV11-2; CDR3 protein: CASRALAGGPRAYNEQFF
clone size: many; J gene: TRBJ2-1; V gene: TRBV7-8; CDR3 protein: CASSLLLLAGVDNEQFF
clone size: NA; J gene: TRBJ1-5; V gene: TRBV12-5; CDR3 protein: CASGLVKILGWAEQFYQPQHF
clone size: NA; J gene: TRBJ2-7; V gene: TRBV20-1; CDR3 protein: CSAQDRGPEQYF
clone size: few; J gene: TRBJ2-5; V gene: TRBV15; CDR3 protein: CATSRDRLAGETQYF
clone size: many; J gene: TRBJ2-7; V gene: TRBV12-3/TRBV12-4; CDR3 protein: CASSKFLFEQYF
clone size: NA; J gene: TRBJ1-4; V gene: TRBV18; CDR3 protein: CASSPRDSGVEKLFF
clone size: many; J gene: TRBJ2-7; V gene: TRBV28; CDR3 protein: CASSSSVGTGDEQYF
clone size: many; J gene: TRBJ2-1; V gene: TRBV7-9; CDR3 protein: CASSRTSGIHRTKDNEQFF
clone size: many; J gene: TRBJ2-3; V gene: TRBV7-7; CDR3 protein: CASSLSPGSDTQYF
clone size: many; J gene: TRBJ1-2; V gene: TRBV30; CDR3 protein: CAWRLDGYTF
clone size: few; J gene: TRBJ2-1; V gene: TRBV20-1; CDR3 protein: CSAKWPSGTHNEQFF
clone size: NA; J gene: TRBJ1-1; V gene: TRBV6-4; CDR3 protein: CASSENFRGAFF
clone size: NA; J gene: TRBJ2-3; V gene: TRBV6-6; CDR3 protein: CASSYLIAGGTDTQYF
clone size: many; J gene: TRBJ2-1; V gene: TRBV11-2; CDR3 protein: CASSSPGLAGVLYNEQFF
clone size: few; J gene: TRBJ1-6; V gene: TRBV27; CDR3 protein: CASSRRDRGSPLHF
clone size: NA; J gene: TRBJ1-1; V gene: TRBV9; CDR3 protein: CASSAHPGGNTEAFF
clone size: NA; J gene: TRBJ1-2; V gene: TRBV3-1; CDR3 protein: CASSQVGIPSYGYTF
clone size: many; J gene: TRBJ2-7; V gene: TRBV20-1; CDR3 protein: CSASFVRGYEQYF
clone size: NA; J gene: TRBJ2-2; V gene: TRBV5-4; CDR3 protein: CASSLRTGDIGELFF
clone size: few; J gene: TRBJ2-7; V gene: TRBV10-3; CDR3 protein: CAISEGGVGPYEQYF
clone size: few; J gene: TRBJ1-5; V gene: TRBV19; CDR3 protein: CASSIEGPGNQPQHF
clone size: few; J gene: TRBJ2-7; V gene: TRBV7-9; CDR3 protein: CASSSRSERLYEQYF
clone size: NA; J gene: TRBJ1-1; V gene: TRBV27; CDR3 protein: CASSLRGTGGDTEAFF
clone size: many; J gene: TRBJ2-3; V gene: TRBV18; CDR3 protein: CASSRGPADTQYF
clone size: many; J gene: TRBJ1-1; V gene: TRBV29-1; CDR3 protein: CSVEPRNTEAFF
clone size: NA; J gene: TRBJ1-6; V gene: TRBV2; CDR3 protein: CASTRQGPSYNSPLHF
clone size: many; J gene: TRBJ1-2; V gene: TRBV6-1; CDR3 protein: CASSEARRVYGYTF
clone size: many; J gene: TRBJ2-3; V gene: TRBV20-1; CDR3 protein: CSARDPTSDRTDTQYF
clone size: few; J gene: TRBJ1-1; V gene: TRBV20-1; CDR3 protein: CSARTETFF
clone size: many; J gene: TRBJ1-1; V gene: TRBV12-3/TRBV12-4; CDR3 protein: CASSLDGDEAFF
clone size: few; J gene: TRBJ1-2; V gene: TRBV20-1; CDR3 protein: CSADDRGRFYGYTF
clone size: NA; J gene: TRBJ2-3; V gene: TRBV7-9; CDR3 protein: CASSLVTGGTDTQYF
clone size: NA; J gene: TRBJ2-7; V gene: TRBV3-1; CDR3 protein: CASSPWKEPYEQYF
clone size: NA; J gene: TRBJ1-1; V gene: TRBV29-1; CDR3 protein: CSVEGTKVRIDTEAFF
clone size: many; J gene: TRBJ2-1; V gene: TRBV5-1; CDR3 protein: CASSRGLDGNNEQFF
clone size: many; J gene: TRBJ2-5; V gene: TRBV7-2; CDR3 protein: CASSLAGTQETQYF